The 20 T cell receptor beta chains in this list originate from one sample, sequenced in a study of control samples from healthy donors and cancer patients. Measured with immunoSEQ multiplex PCR; TCRdb has only the in-frame clones, and not every one. Altogether tens of thousands of clones are present, roughly 88% being singletons, with the ten largest covering more than 5.5%. Sequenced input: blood. The receptors originated from a woman in her 50s in good health.

This clone ranks as medium-sized. The chain joins TRBV5-5 to TRBJ2-2; no firm D call. V was cut by 6 bases and J by 1 base, with 16 bases left in between. The CDR3 is 16 residues long. The germline V gene encodes CDR1 SGHKS and CDR2 YYEKEE (reference sequence). In DNA form, the CDR3 reads TGTGCCAGCAACGCTGAAGGCGTAGGGAACACCGGGGAGCTGTTTTTT. It encodes CASNAEGVGNTGELFF.

The V gene is TRBV5-4, the J gene TRBJ2-2, with a weak D call TRBD1 (6 bases). Germline CDR1 SGHNT, CDR2 YYREEE (reference sequence). CDR3 length: 16 amino acids. Between the trimmed V and J ends, which lost 4 bases and 1 base, there was a span of 14 bases. DNA for the CDR3: TGTGCCAGCAGCCGAAAGGACAGAGGGAACACCGGGGAGCTGTTTTTT. It yields the protein CASSRKDRGNTGELFF.

The V and J genes are TRBV6-5 and TRBJ2-7, with 10 bases matching TRBD1. Looked up from germline, CDR1 is MNHEY and CDR2 is SVGAGI. This CDR3 contains 14 residues. The J segment lost 3 bases and the V segment lost 7 bases, leaving 6 bases of the junction unmatched. CDR3 residues: CASIGTGVNYEQYF. The CDR3 DNA follows: TGTGCCAGCATAGGGACAGGGGTCAACTACGAGCAGTACTTC.

The rearrangement uses TRBV5-8 and TRBJ2-2; D is possibly TRBD1 or TRBD2 (5 bases each). CDR3 length: 13 residues. CDR1 is SGHTS, CDR2 YDEGEE, per germline. V lost 5 bases and J 6 bases, leaving 11 bases between the germline ends. The CDR3 here is CASRSEGPGELFF. Written as DNA, the CDR3 is TGTGCCAGCAGATCTGAGGGGCCCGGGGAGCTGTTTTTT.

Note on this clone: This sample also contains other DNA sequences that code for the same CDR3. This chain links TRBV6-5 with TRBJ2-7; D remains unclear. The CDR3 sequence is 13 residues long. Germline V CDR1 and CDR2: MNHEY, SVGAGI. V lost 8 bases, J lost 3 bases, and 14 bases lay in between. The CDR3 DNA reads as TGTGCCAGCTTGAGACCAGACCTCTACGAGCAGTACTTC. It yields the protein CASLRPDLYEQYF.

The rearrangement joins TRBV9 to TRBJ1-4; D ambiguous. CDR1 and CDR2 from the germline V gene are SGDLS and YYNGEE. The germline V and J ends were trimmed by 4 bases and 6 bases, with 16 bases remaining between them. This CDR3 has 15 amino acids. For the CDR3, the DNA is TGTGCCAGCAGCTCCAAGTCATATAGTGATGAAAAACTGTTTTTT. Translation: CASSSKSYSDEKLFF.

The chain links TRBV5-1 to TRBJ2-7; the match to TRBD1 covers 9 bases. Looked up from germline, CDR1 is SGHRS and CDR2 is YFSETQ. Losses at the gene ends were 4 bases for V and 6 bases for J; bases not matched to a gene: 8. The CDR3 consists of 14 residues. CDR3 coding DNA: TGCGCCAGCAGCCCCGGGACAGGGTACTCCGAGCAGTACTTC. Protein sequence: CASSPGTGYSEQYF.

The chain uses TRBV9 and TRBJ1-2, with D unclear. The germline V and J ends were trimmed by 8 bases and 8 bases, with 16 bases remaining between them. CDR1 SGDLS and CDR2 YYNGEE come from the germline V gene. This CDR3 is 12 amino acids long. The CDR3: CASKKPVEGYTF. CDR3 bases: TGTGCCAGTAAGAAGCCGGTGGAAGGCTACACCTTC.

This chain joins TRBV7-9 and TRBJ2-2, with D tentatively TRBD1 (5 bases). CDR1 is SEHNR, CDR2 FQNEAQ, per germline (reference sequence). V was pared by 2 bases and J by 3 bases, with 7 bases between. This CDR3 is 14 amino acids long. DNA of the CDR3: TGTGCCAGCAGCTTACAGGGTGACACCGGGGAGCTGTTTTTT. Residues: CASSLQGDTGELFF.

This clone has more than one count but fewer than ten. The rearrangement uses TRBV7-9 and TRBJ2-1; the match to TRBD2 covers 10 bases. Germline loops: CDR1 SEHNR, CDR2 FQNEAQ (reference sequence). The CDR3 totals 15 residues. V lost 3 bases, J lost 4 bases, and 3 bases stayed unmatched. In nucleotides, the CDR3 is TGTGCCAGCAGCTTCGCTAGCGGGGGTTACAATGAGCAGTTCTTC. The encoded protein is CASSFASGGYNEQFF.

This clone was counted once. V gene TRBV30 combines with J gene TRBJ2-1, with 7 bases that match TRBD1. The CDR3 covers 15 residues. CDR1 and CDR2 from the germline V gene are GTSNPN and SVGIG (reference sequence). The J segment lost 5 bases and the V segment lost 2 bases, leaving 9 bases of the junction unmatched. The CDR3 nucleotides are TGTGCCTGGAGTAGGGGGCCGTTGAATAACAATGAGCAGTTCTTC. It yields the protein CAWSRGPLNNNEQFF.

The rearrangement uses TRBV19 and TRBJ2-1; 10 bases align to TRBD1. This CDR3 comprises 13 residues. The V segment lost 9 bases and the J segment 7 bases; nucleotides outside the gene matches: 6. Germline CDR1 reads LNHDA; CDR2 reads SQIVND (reference sequence). This CDR3 reads CASSGTGVNEQFF. The DNA of the CDR3 is TGTGCCAGCTCCGGGACAGGGGTGAATGAGCAGTTCTTC.

The chain is built from TRBV6-5 and TRBJ1-1, with D perhaps matching TRBD1 (6 bases). Trimming stripped 2 bases from V and 4 bases from J, with 11 bases between. The germline CDR1 and CDR2 sequences are MNHEY and SVGAGI. The CDR3 is made up of 14 amino acids. The CDR3 protein is CASSYGTRTTEAFF. CDR3 nucleotides: TGTGCCAGCAGTTACGGGACACGGACCACTGAAGCTTTCTTT.

This rearrangement joins TRBV7-9 to TRBJ2-2; D remains unclear. Germline V gene sequence: CDR1 SEHNR, CDR2 FQNEAQ (reference sequence). The CDR3 runs 13 residues. Deletions cut 3 bases from V and 1 base from J, with 3 bases between. CDR3: CASSLGNTGELFF. In DNA form, the CDR3 reads TGTGCCAGCAGCTTGGGGAACACCGGGGAGCTGTTTTTT.

The chain is built from TRBV2 and TRBJ1-2; D remains unclear. The CDR3 is 13 amino acids. Germline V lookup: CDR1 SNHLY, CDR2 FYNNEI. V was shortened by 4 bases and J by 1 base, with 7 bases between the two germline ends. CDR3 protein: CASSVKDNYGYTF. The CDR3 DNA is TGTGCCAGCAGTGTAAAGGATAACTATGGCTACACCTTC.

The chain recombines TRBV7-9 with TRBJ1-1; the D gene is possibly TRBD1 (5 bases). Between the trimmed V and J ends, which lost 4 bases and 1 base, there was a span of 10 bases. The CDR3 covers 14 residues. Germline V gives CDR1 SEHNR, CDR2 FQNEAQ (reference sequence). CDR3 DNA: TGTGCCAGCAGCTGGGGGGTAGCGAACACTGAAGCTTTCTTT. Its translation is CASSWGVANTEAFF.

The rearrangement joins TRBV5-6 to TRBJ1-2; D remains ambiguous. The CDR3 is made up of 13 amino acids. V was pared by 1 base and J by 8 bases, with 12 bases between. CDR1 is SGHDT and CDR2 is YYEEEE in the germline V gene. CDR3 nucleotides: TGTGCCAGCAGCTTGTTTCGGGGAGGAGGCTACACCTTC. Encoded protein: CASSLFRGGGYTF.

This clone was observed a single time. This chain uses TRBV3-1 (or the pseudogene TRBV3-2) with TRBJ2-1; D gene ambiguous. Germline V lookup: CDR1 LGHDT, CDR2 YNNKEL (reference sequence). V dropped 2 bases and J dropped 9 bases, with 14 bases sitting between them. This CDR3 comprises 14 residues. The CDR3 loop is CASSQLLIPGEQFF. The CDR3 DNA reads TGTGCCAGCAGCCAATTACTCATCCCAGGTGAGCAGTTCTTC.

This rearrangement joins TRBV3-1 (or the pseudogene TRBV3-2) to TRBJ1-1; D gene ambiguous. CDR3 length: 12 residues. Trimming cost V 0 bases and J 7 bases, with 6 bases left between them. The V gene's germline CDR1 is LGHDT and CDR2 YNNKEL (reference sequence). CDR3 amino acids: CASSQDIGEAFF. CDR3 nucleotide sequence: TGTGCCAGCAGCCAAGATATTGGTGAAGCTTTCTTT.

The chain has TRBV19 and TRBJ1-2; possibly TRBD1 for D (5 bases). This CDR3 has 14 amino acids. CDR1 is LNHDA and CDR2 is SQIVND in the germline V gene (reference sequence). Trimming pared 1 base from V and 4 bases from J, leaving 10 bases between. The CDR3 sequence is CASSIGGQPYGYTF. Written as DNA, the CDR3 is TGTGCCAGTAGTATAGGGGGCCAACCCTATGGCTACACCTTC.